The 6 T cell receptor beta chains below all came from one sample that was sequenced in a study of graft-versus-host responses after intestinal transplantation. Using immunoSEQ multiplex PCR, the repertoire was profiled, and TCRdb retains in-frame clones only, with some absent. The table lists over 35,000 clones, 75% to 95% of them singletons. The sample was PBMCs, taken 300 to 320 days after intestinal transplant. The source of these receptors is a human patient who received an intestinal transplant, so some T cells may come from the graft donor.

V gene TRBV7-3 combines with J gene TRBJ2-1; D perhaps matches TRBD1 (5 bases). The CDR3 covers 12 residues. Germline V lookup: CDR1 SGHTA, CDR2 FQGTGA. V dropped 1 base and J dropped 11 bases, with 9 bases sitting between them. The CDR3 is CASSLKGSQQFF. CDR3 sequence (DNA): TGTGCCAGCAGCTTAAAGGGGTCTCAGCAGTTCTTC.

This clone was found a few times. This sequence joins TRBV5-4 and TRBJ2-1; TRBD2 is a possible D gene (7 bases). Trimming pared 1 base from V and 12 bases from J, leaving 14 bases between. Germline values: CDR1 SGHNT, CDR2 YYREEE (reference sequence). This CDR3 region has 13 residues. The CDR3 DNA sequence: TGTGCCAGCAGCTTGCATGGGGGGGGGCCGCAGTTCTTC. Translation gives CASSLHGGGPQFF.

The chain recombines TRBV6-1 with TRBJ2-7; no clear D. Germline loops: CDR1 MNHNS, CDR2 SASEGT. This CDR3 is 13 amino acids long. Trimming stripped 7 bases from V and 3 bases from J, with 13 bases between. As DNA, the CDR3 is TGTGCCAGCACCTACGGGTGGAACTACGAGCAGTACTTC. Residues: CASTYGWNYEQYF.

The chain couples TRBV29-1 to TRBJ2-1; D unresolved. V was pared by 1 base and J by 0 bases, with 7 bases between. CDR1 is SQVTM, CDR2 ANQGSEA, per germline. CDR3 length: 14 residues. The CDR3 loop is CSVEGTASYNEQFF. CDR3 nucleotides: TGCAGCGTTGAAGGGACGGCCTCCTACAATGAGCAGTTCTTC.

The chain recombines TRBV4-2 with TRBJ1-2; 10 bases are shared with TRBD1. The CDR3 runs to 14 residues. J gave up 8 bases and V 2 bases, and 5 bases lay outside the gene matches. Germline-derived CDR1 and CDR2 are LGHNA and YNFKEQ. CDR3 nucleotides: TGTGCCAGCAGCCAACTCGACAGGGGGCACGGCTACACCTTC. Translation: CASSQLDRGHGYTF.

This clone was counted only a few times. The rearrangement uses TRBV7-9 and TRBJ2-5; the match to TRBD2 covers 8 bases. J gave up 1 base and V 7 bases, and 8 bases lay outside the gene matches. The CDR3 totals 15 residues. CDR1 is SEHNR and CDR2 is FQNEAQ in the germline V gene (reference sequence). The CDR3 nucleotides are TGTGCCAGCACCTTCAGCGGGAGCTCCCAAGAGACCCAGTACTTC. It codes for CASTFSGSSQETQYF.